The 15 T cell receptor beta chains in this list originate from one sample, sequenced in a study of radiotherapy plus CTLA-4 blockade in lung cancer (dated 2018 in TCRdb). Libraries were constructed by the immunoSEQ multiplex PCR assay. This immuneACCESS table, as held by TCRdb, lists in-frame sequences with V and J called but not all clones. Of the missing ones, under half trace to an unresolved V gene in checked studies; the others have no known cause. This sample is represented by 85,000 to 100,000 clones; 70% to 90% of them were singletons. The top ten clonotypes cover 16% of the sample. This sample comprised peripheral blood, obtained from a patient treated with radiotherapy plus ipilimumab. The receptor source for this set is a human donor with non-small cell lung cancer that progressed on radiotherapy plus ipilimumab.

DNA of the CDR3: TGTGCCTGGAGTGTGGAAAGGTGGTTATACTATGGCTACACCTTC. Protein sequence: CAWSVERWLYYGYTF. The chain uses TRBV30 and TRBJ1-2, with D unclear. V was shortened by 0 bases and J by 3 bases, with 14 bases between the two germline ends. In germline, CDR1 is GTSNPN, CDR2 SVGIG (reference sequence). The CDR3 consists of 15 residues.

The chain has TRBV7-2 and TRBJ1-2; D is unresolved. This CDR3 has 14 amino acids. Germline V CDR1 and CDR2: SGHTA, FQGNSA. Trimming pared 5 bases from V and 7 bases from J, leaving 17 bases between. The CDR3 loop is CASSPEASNSGYTF. In nucleotides, the CDR3 is TGTGCCAGCAGCCCCGAAGCGTCAAACAGTGGCTACACCTTC.

CDR3 protein: CASRQGALYNSPLHF. In DNA form, the CDR3 reads TGTGCCAGCCGACAGGGGGCCCTGTATAATTCACCCCTCCACTTT. The rearrangement links TRBV2 to TRBJ1-6, with 10 bases lining up with TRBD1. J was trimmed by 4 bases and V by 8 bases; bases with no gene match: 5. CDR3 size: 15 residues. The germline V gene encodes CDR1 SNHLY and CDR2 FYNNEI.

The V call is TRBV7-2, the J call TRBJ2-3; 7 bases align to TRBD2. Per germline, CDR1 SGHTA and CDR2 FQGNSA. V shed 1 base, J shed 2 bases, and the junction held 3 bases outside the gene matches. CDR3 length equals 15 residues. In DNA, the CDR3 is TGTGCCAGCAGCTTAGGACTAGCCCACACAGATACGCAGTATTTT. It yields the protein CASSLGLAHTDTQYF.

A word on this clone: At one boundary the junction diverges from the germline segment, which might be a read error. The gene calls are TRBV7-9 and TRBJ2-7; perhaps TRBD1 as D (8 bases). CDR1 and CDR2 (germline): SEHNR, FQNEAQ (reference sequence). This CDR3 spans 13 amino acids. CDR3 in DNA: TGTGCCAGCAGCTTAGACAGGGGGGGGACGGAACGCTTC. This encodes CASSLDRGGTERF.

The J gene is TRBJ2-7, the V gene TRBV2; D gene unclear. Trimming cost V 4 bases and J 7 bases, with 17 bases left between them. Germline CDR1 is SNHLY and CDR2 is FYNNEI. The CDR3 extends over 14 amino acids. The CDR3, as DNA: TGTGCCAGCAGTGGGCGTGATCGGGCGCAAGAGCAGTACTTC. Translating gives CASSGRDRAQEQYF.

The V call is TRBV6-5, the J call TRBJ1-1, with D possibly matching TRBD1 (5 bases). The CDR3 has 13 residues. Germline CDR1 and CDR2: MNHEY and SVGAGI. V shed 5 bases and J shed 1 base, with 8 bases lying between them. The chain's CDR3 is CASSMTANTEAFF. The DNA for the CDR3 is TGTGCCAGCAGTATGACAGCGAACACTGAAGCTTTCTTT.

This chain connects TRBV5-1 to TRBJ1-6; D perhaps matches TRBD1 (5 bases). V lost 5 bases and J 4 bases, leaving 13 bases between the germline ends. This CDR3 contains 15 residues. Germline CDR1 SGHRS, CDR2 YFSETQ. The CDR3 nucleotides read TGCGCCAGCAGTCCGGGATCAGGGTATAATTCACCCCTCCACTTT. As protein: CASSPGSGYNSPLHF.

The chain uses TRBV18 and TRBJ2-1; 8 bases line up with TRBD1. CDR1 and CDR2 (germline): KGHSH, LQKENI. The V gene end was trimmed by 6 bases and the J gene end by 6 bases; junction bases not matched to a gene: 10. The CDR3 runs to 15 residues. The chain's CDR3 is CASSFPGQASNEQFF. DNA for the CDR3: TGTGCCAGCTCGTTCCCGGGACAGGCCTCCAATGAGCAGTTCTTC.

CDR3 in amino acids: CSAHTGGNTGELFF. The CDR3 region has the DNA TGCAGCGCACACACAGGGGGGAACACCGGGGAGCTGTTTTTT. The chain combines TRBV29-1 with TRBJ2-2; TRBD1 aligns across 8 bases. Germline V gives CDR1 SQVTM, CDR2 ANQGSEA. V lost 7 bases, J lost 1 base, and 5 bases stayed unmatched. The CDR3 is 14 residues long.

This chain uses TRBV6-1 with TRBJ2-6; D unclear. CDR3 size: 14 residues. V gave up 7 bases and J gave up 0 bases, with 7 bases separating them. The germline V gene encodes CDR1 MNHNS and CDR2 SASEGT. CDR3 DNA sequence: TGTGCCAGCACTGGGAACTCTGGGGCCAACGTCCTGACTTTC. This encodes CASTGNSGANVLTF.

This clone has a handful of counts. The chain recombines TRBV7-9 with TRBJ2-7, with 8 bases matching TRBD2. The V and J ends lost 5 bases and 7 bases, in that order; junction bases with no gene match: 10. This CDR3 has 14 residues. Per the germline V gene, CDR1 is SEHNR and CDR2 is FQNEAQ (reference sequence). The CDR3 protein is CASSDRGGRVEQYF. CDR3 DNA: TGTGCCAGCAGCGACCGGGGGGGTCGTGTTGAGCAGTACTTC.

This chain uses TRBV5-1 with TRBJ2-1; unclear D gene. This CDR3 has 15 residues. Trimming stripped 3 bases from V and 2 bases from J, with 12 bases between. From germline, CDR1 is SGHRS and CDR2 YFSETQ. CDR3 sequence reads: CASSSTRLPYNEQFF. The DNA of the CDR3 is TGCGCCAGCAGCTCCACCCGACTCCCCTACAATGAGCAGTTCTTC.

The chain recombines TRBV5-6 with TRBJ1-5, with D unclear. Germline V gene lookup returns CDR1 SGHDT and CDR2 YYEEEE. The ends were cut back, 0 bases at V and 0 bases at J, with 4 bases in the middle. The CDR3 consists of 14 residues. Here the CDR3 reads CASSLGFSNQPQHF. In DNA form, the CDR3 reads TGTGCCAGCAGCTTGGGTTTTAGCAATCAGCCCCAGCATTTT.

This chain links TRBV9 with TRBJ2-7; no reliable D call. This CDR3 comprises 13 residues. Per germline, CDR1 SGDLS and CDR2 YYNGEE. The V gene lost 4 bases and the J gene lost 2 bases, with 10 bases spanning the gap. The CDR3 loop is CASSPRTPYEQYF. The CDR3, as DNA: TGTGCCAGCAGCCCCCGGACCCCCTACGAGCAGTACTTC. Full variable domain (missing parts from reference TRBV9 and TRBJ2-7): DSGVTQTPKHLITATGQRVTLRCSPRSGDLSVYWYQQSLDQGLQFLIQYYNGEERAKGNILERFSAQQFPDLHSELNLSSLELGDSALYFCASSPRTPYEQYFGPGTRLTVT.